The T cell receptor beta chain described here comes from a study of cytomegalovirus exposure and HLA in healthy donors. Profiled with immunoSEQ multiplex PCR; TCRdb holds only in-frame clones, not every one. Of 60,000 to 70,000 clones in the sample, about 91% are singletons; the top ten hold about 5.4%. The clonotype originates from a man in his late teens or twenties in good health and CMV-seropositive. The sample consisted of PBMCs.

The chain's CDR3 is CASSLRGGGSTFYEQYF. The CDR3 DNA sequence: TGTGCCAGCAGTTTACGGGGAGGAGGCTCCACTTTTTACGAGCAGTACTTC. The chain employs TRBV27 and TRBJ2-7, with D possibly TRBD2 on 6 matching bases. Trimming pared 2 bases from V and 4 bases from J, leaving 21 bases between. The germline gives CDR1 MNHEY, CDR2 SMNVEV (reference sequence). The CDR3 covers 17 residues.